The sequence of this T cell receptor (beta chain) was determined in a study of CD8+CD57+ T cells in acquired aplastic anemia. CDR3 and TCR beta VDJ profiling relied on genomic DNA as the template. TCRdb passed the reads through MiXCR, listing each CDR3 protein once. The sample has about 470,000 distinct CDR3 sequences, around 32% seen once. In its sample, this clonotype was seen once. Per germline, CDR1 DFQATT and CDR2 SNEGSKA (reference sequence). The CDR3 sequence is 14 residues long. The V and J ends lost 3 bases and 4 bases, in that order; junction bases with no gene match: 8. The sequenced patients had an expansion of CD8+CD57+ cells seen by flow cytometry.

This chain links TRBV20-1 with TRBJ2-5; 7 bases fit TRBD2. The TCR sequence derives from a human donor with aplastic anemia. Material: sorted CD4+, CD8+, or CD8+CD57+ T cells (not recorded which) from PBMCs. The CDR3 coding sequence is TGCAGTGCTAGCCGGGGGGAGCAGGGAGAGACCCAGTACTTC. Translating gives CSASRGEQGETQYF.